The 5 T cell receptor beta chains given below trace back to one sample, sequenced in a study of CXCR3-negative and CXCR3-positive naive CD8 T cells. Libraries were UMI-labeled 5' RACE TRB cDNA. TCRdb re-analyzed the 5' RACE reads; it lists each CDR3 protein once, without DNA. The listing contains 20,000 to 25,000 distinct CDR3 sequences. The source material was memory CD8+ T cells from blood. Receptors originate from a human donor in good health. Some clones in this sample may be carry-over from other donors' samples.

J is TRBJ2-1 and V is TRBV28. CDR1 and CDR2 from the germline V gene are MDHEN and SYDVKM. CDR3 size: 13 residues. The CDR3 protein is CASSSRTYNEQFF. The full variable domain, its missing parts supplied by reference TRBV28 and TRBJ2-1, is DVKVTQSSRYLVKRTGEKVFLECVQDMDHENMFWYRQDPGLGLRLIYFSYDVKMKEKGDIPEGYSVSREKKERFSLILESASTNQTSMYLCASSSRTYNEQFFGPGTRLTVL.

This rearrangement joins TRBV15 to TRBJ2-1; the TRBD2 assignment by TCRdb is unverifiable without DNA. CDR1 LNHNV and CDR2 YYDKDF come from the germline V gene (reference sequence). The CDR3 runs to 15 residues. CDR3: CATSGLAGDYNEQFF.

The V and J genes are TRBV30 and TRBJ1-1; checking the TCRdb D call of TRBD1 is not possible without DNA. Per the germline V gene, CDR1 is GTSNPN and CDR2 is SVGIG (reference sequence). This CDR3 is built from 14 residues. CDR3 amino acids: CAWSPGTGYTEAFF.

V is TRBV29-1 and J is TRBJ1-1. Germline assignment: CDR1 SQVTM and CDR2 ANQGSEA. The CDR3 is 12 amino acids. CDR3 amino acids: CSVVGHNTEAFF.

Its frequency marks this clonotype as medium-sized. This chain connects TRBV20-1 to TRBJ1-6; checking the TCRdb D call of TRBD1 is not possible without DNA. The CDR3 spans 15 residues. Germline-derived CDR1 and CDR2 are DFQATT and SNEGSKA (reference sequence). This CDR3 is CSAPAGRGGNSPLHF.